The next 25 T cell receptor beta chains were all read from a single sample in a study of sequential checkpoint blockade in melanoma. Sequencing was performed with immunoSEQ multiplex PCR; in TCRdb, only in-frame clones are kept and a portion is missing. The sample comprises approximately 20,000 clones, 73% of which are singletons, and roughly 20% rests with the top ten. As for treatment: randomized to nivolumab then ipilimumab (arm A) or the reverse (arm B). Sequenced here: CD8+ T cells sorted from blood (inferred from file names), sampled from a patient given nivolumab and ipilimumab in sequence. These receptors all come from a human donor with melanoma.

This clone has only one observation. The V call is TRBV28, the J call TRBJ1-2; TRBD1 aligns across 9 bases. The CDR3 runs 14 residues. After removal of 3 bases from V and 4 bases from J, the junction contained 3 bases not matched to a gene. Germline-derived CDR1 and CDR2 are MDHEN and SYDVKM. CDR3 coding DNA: TGTGCCAGCAGTTTCCGGGACAGGGCCTATGGCTACACCTTC. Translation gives CASSFRDRAYGYTF.

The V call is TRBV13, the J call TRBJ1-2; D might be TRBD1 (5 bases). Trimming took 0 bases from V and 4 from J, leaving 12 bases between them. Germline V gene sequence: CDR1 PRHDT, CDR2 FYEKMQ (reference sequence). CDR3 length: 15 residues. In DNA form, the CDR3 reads TGTGCCAGCAGCTTAGGCCCGGGGGGGACCTATGGCTACACCTTC. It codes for CASSLGPGGTYGYTF.

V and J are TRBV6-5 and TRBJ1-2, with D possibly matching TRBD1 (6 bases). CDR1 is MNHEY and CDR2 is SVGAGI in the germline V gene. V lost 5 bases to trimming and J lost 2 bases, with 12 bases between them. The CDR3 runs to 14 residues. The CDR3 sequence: CASSPDSSNYGYTF. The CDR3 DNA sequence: TGTGCCAGCAGTCCGGACAGCAGCAACTATGGCTACACCTTC.

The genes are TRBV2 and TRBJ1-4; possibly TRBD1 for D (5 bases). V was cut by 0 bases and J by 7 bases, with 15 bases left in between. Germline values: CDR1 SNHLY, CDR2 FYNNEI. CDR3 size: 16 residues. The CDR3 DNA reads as TGTGCCAGCAGTGAAGCCCTGGCGGGGCCGCGTGAAAAACTGTTTTTT. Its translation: CASSEALAGPREKLFF.

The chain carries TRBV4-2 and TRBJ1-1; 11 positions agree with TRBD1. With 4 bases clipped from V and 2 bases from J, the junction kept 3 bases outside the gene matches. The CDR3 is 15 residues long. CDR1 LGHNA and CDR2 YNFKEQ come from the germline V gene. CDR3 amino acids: CASSPGQGANTEAFF. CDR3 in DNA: TGTGCCAGCAGCCCCGGACAGGGGGCTAACACTGAAGCTTTCTTT.

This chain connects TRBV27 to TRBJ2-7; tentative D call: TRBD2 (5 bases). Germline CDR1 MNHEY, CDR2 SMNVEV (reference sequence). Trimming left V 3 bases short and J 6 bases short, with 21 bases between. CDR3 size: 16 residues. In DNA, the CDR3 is TGTGCCAGCAGTTTCGCCTACTTAGCGAGAGAGGGCGAGCAGTACTTC. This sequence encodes CASSFAYLAREGEQYF.

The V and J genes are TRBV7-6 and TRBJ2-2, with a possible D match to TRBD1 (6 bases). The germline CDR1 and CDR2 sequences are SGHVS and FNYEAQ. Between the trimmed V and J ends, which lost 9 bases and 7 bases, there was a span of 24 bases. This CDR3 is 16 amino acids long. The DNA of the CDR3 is TGTGCCAGTCTCCTAACCGGGACACCTTCGGGCGGGGAGCTGTTTTTT. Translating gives CASLLTGTPSGGELFF.

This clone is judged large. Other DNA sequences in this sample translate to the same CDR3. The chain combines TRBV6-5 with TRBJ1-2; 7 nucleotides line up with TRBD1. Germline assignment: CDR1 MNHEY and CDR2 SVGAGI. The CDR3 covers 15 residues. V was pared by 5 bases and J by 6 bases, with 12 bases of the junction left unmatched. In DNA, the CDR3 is TGTGCCAGCAGTACTCGGACCGGGACAGCCCATGGCTACACCTTC. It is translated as CASSTRTGTAHGYTF.

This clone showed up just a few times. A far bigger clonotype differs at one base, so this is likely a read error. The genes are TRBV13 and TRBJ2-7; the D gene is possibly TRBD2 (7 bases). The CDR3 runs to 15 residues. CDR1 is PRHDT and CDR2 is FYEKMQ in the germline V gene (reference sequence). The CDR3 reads CASSGAGAFYYDQYF. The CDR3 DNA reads TGTGCCAGCAGTGGTGCGGGGGCCTTCTACTACGATCAGTACTTC.

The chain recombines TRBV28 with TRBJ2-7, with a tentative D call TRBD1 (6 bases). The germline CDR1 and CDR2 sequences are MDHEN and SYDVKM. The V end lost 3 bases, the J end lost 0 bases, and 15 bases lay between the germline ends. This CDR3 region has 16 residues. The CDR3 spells CASSFSGAPSSYEQYF. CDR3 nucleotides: TGTGCCAGCAGTTTTTCAGGGGCTCCCTCCTCCTACGAGCAGTACTTC.

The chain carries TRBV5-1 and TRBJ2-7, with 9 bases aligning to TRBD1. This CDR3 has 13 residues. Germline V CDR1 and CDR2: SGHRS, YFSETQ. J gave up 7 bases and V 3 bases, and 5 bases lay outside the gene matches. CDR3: CASSWETGGEQYF. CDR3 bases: TGCGCCAGCAGCTGGGAGACAGGGGGAGAGCAGTACTTC.

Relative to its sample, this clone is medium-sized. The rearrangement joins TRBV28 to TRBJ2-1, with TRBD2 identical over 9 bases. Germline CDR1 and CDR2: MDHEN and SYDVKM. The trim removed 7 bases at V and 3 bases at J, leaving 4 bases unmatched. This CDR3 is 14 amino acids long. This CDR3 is CASILTSGYNEQFF. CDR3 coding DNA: TGTGCCAGCATCCTGACTAGCGGCTACAATGAGCAGTTCTTC. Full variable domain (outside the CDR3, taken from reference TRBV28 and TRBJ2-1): DVKVTQSSRYLVKRTGEKVFLECVQDMDHENMFWYRQDPGLGLRLIYFSYDVKMKEKGDIPEGYSVSREKKERFSLILESASTNQTSMYLCASILTSGYNEQFFGPGTRLTVL.

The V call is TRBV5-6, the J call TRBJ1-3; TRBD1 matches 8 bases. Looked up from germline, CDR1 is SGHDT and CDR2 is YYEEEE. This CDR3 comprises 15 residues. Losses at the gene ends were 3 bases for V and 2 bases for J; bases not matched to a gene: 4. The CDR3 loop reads CASSYRQGTGNTIYF. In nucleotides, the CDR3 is TGTGCCAGCAGCTACCGACAGGGGACTGGAAACACCATATATTTT.

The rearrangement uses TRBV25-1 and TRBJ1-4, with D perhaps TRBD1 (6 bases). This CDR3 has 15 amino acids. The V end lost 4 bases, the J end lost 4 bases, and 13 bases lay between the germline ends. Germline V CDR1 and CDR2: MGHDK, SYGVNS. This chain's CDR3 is CASSAWGTYNEKLFF. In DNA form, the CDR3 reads TGTGCCAGCAGTGCCTGGGGGACATATAATGAAAAACTGTTTTTT.

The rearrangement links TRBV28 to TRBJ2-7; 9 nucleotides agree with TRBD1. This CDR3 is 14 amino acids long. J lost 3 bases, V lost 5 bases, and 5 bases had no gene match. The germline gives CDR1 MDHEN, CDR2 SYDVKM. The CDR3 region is CASSVHRGRYEQYF. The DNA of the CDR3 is TGTGCCAGCAGTGTCCACAGGGGGCGCTACGAGCAGTACTTC.

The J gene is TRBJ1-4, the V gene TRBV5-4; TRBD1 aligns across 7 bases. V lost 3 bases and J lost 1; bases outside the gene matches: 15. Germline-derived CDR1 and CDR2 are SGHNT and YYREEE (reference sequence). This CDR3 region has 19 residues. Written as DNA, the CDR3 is TGTGCCAGCAGCTGGAGGCAGACGGGACAGCCTTTAACTAATGAAAAACTGTTTTTT. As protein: CASSWRQTGQPLTNEKLFF.

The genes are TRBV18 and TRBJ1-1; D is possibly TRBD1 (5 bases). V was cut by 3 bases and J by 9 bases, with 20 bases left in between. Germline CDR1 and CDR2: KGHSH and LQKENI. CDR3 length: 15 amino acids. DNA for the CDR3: TGTGCCAGCTCACCGACCCTTTCCGGGGGGGAAAAAGCTTTCTTT. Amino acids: CASSPTLSGGEKAFF.

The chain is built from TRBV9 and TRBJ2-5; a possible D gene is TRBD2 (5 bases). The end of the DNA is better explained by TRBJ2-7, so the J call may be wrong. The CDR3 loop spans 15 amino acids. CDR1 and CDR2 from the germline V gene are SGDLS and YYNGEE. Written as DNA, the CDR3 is TGTGCCAGCAGCCCCCAGACGGGAAGCTCCTACGAGCAGTACTTC. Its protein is CASSPQTGSSYEQYF.

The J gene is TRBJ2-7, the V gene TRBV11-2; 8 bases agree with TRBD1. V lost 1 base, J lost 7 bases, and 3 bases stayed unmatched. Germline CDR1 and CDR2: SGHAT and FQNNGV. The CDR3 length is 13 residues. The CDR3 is CASSLAGGREQYF. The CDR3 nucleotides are TGTGCCAGCAGCTTAGCAGGGGGCCGAGAGCAGTACTTC.

This CDR3 reads CASSEVVGPFNEKLFF. As DNA, the CDR3 is TGTGCCAGCAGTGAAGTTGTGGGCCCCTTTAATGAAAAACTGTTTTTT. V and J are TRBV2 and TRBJ1-4; D not resolved. Germline CDR1 and CDR2: SNHLY and FYNNEI. V gave up 1 base and J gave up 4 bases, with 13 bases separating them. The CDR3 length is 16 residues.

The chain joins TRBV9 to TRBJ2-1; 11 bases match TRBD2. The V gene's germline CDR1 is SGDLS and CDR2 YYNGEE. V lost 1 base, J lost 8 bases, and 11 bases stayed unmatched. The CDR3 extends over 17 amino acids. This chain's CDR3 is CASSVNVASGGRDEQFF. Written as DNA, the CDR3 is TGTGCCAGCAGCGTAAATGTAGCTAGCGGGGGGCGGGATGAGCAGTTCTTC.

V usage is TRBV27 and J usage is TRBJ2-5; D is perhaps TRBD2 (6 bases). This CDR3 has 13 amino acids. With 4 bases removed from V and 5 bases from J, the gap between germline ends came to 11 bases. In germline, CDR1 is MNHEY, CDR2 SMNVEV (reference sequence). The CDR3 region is CASSWSGGETQYF. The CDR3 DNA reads TGTGCCAGCAGTTGGTCCGGAGGGGAGACCCAGTACTTC.

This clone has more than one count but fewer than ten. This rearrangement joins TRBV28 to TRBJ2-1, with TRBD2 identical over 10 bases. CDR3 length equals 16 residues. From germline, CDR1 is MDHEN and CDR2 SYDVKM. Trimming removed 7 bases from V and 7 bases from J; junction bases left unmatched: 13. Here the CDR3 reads CASTDTPSGSSNEQFF. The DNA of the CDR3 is TGTGCCAGCACCGACACGCCTAGCGGGAGTAGTAATGAGCAGTTCTTC.

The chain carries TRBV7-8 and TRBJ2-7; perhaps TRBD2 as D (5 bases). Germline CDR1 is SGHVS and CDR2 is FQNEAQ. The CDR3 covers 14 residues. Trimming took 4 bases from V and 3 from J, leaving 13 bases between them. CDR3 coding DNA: TGTGCCAGCAGCTCGCCGGGAACACTCTACGAGCAGTACTTC. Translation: CASSSPGTLYEQYF.

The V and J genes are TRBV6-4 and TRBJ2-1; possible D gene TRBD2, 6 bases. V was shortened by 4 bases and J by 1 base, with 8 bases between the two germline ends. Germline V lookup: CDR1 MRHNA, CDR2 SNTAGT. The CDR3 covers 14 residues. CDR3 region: CASSAEGSYNEQFF. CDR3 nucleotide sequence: TGTGCCAGCAGTGCGGAGGGGTCCTACAATGAGCAGTTCTTC.